What follows are 3 T cell receptor beta chains derived from one specimen sequenced in a study of cytomegalovirus exposure and HLA in healthy donors. PCR employed 60 Vbeta and 13 Jbeta primers. Sequenced by immunoSEQ multiplex PCR; TCRdb stores in-frame clones only, minus some. The sample carries about 230,000 clones, roughly 73% recorded once. The source material was PBMCs. Every receptor here comes from a boy aged 5-17 years in good health and CMV-seronegative.

The genes are TRBV13 and TRBJ1-2; D remains ambiguous. CDR1 is PRHDT and CDR2 is FYEKMQ in the germline V gene (reference sequence). This CDR3 has 12 residues. The V end was cut by 4 bases, the J end by 3 bases, with 6 bases between. CDR3 region: CASSSQYYGYTF. DNA for the CDR3: TGTGCCAGCAGCTCTCAGTACTATGGCTACACCTTC.

V usage is TRBV19 and J usage is TRBJ1-2; D unresolved. The ends were cut back, 6 bases at V and 2 bases at J, with 4 bases in the middle. CDR3 length: 11 residues. CDR1 is LNHDA, CDR2 SQIVND, per germline (reference sequence). CDR3 region: CASRENYGYTF. For the CDR3, the DNA is TGTGCCAGTAGAGAGAACTATGGCTACACCTTC.

This chain links TRBV30 with TRBJ2-1, with TRBD2 matching 10 bases. The CDR3 spans 14 residues. V dropped 8 bases and J dropped 15; count of bases not matched to a gene: 19. CDR1 and CDR2 from the germline V gene are GTSNPN and SVGIG (reference sequence). As DNA, the CDR3 is TGTGCCGTCGCCCTAGCGGGAGTTGGTAATGTTGGGTTCTTC. Residues: CAVALAGVGNVGFF.